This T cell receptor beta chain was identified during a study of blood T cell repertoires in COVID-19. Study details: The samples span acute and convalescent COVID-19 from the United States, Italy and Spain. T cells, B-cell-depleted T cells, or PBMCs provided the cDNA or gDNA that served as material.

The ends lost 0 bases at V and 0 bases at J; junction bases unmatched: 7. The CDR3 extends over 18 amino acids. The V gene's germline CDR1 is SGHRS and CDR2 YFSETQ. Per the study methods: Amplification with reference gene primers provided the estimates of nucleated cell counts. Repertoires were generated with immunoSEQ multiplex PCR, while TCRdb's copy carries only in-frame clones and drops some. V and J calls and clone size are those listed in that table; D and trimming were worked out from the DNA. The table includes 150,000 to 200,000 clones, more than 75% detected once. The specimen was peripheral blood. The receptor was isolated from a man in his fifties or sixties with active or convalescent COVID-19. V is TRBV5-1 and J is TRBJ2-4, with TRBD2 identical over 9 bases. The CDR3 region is CASSLVALAGLAKNIQYF. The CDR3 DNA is TGCGCCAGCAGCTTGGTAGCCCTAGCGGGACTAGCCAAAAACATTCAGTACTTC.